This is a list of T cell receptor beta chains from one sample in a study of regulatory T cells in long-lasting Graves disease. TCRdb analysed the multiplex PCR reads with MiXCR anew, one entry per CDR3 protein. The repertoire has 700,000 or so distinct CDR3 sequences, around 30% of them found once; the top ten carry around 40%. The starting material was peripheral blood mononuclear cells (PBMCs), obtained when the disease was refractory, from a patient treated with antithyroid drugs. The source of these receptors is a female donor with Graves disease. Each CDR3 is given without its conserved first and last residue. Each record gives: J gene, V gene, CDR3 protein.

j_call: TRBJ1-5
v_call: TRBV12-3/TRBV12-4
cdr3_aa: ASSSTTRGPYSNQPQH

j_call: TRBJ1-2
v_call: TRBV10-3
cdr3_aa: AISEEGWTAT

j_call: TRBJ1-1
v_call: TRBV25-1
cdr3_aa: ASSIVSTTNTEAF

j_call: TRBJ1-2
v_call: TRBV3-1
cdr3_aa: ASSQGDSDYGYT

j_call: TRBJ2-7
v_call: TRBV19
cdr3_aa: ASSMEGPGYEQY

j_call: TRBJ1-1
v_call: TRBV7-9
cdr3_aa: ASSLTQDTEAF

j_call: TRBJ1-4
v_call: TRBV12-3/TRBV12-4
cdr3_aa: ASSLDWGVVEKLF

j_call: TRBJ1-6
v_call: TRBV6-1
cdr3_aa: ASSEAGGGAYNSPLH

j_call: TRBJ2-5
v_call: TRBV5-1
cdr3_aa: ASTPARLPGMETQY

j_call: TRBJ1-6
v_call: TRBV30
cdr3_aa: AWSEGWTGRSPLH

j_call: TRBJ1-5
v_call: TRBV12-3/TRBV12-4
cdr3_aa: ASSPGTREPQH

j_call: TRBJ1-2
v_call: TRBV6-1
cdr3_aa: ASSEGWADYGYT

j_call: TRBJ1-1
v_call: TRBV2
cdr3_aa: ASSEGGWGNTEAF

j_call: TRBJ1-1
v_call: TRBV10-3
cdr3_aa: AISEPGAMNTEAF

j_call: TRBJ2-2
v_call: TRBV4-2
cdr3_aa: ASSQGLVSGRASGTGELF

j_call: TRBJ2-7
v_call: TRBV6-5
cdr3_aa: ASSSTGVDRGVSRYEQY

j_call: TRBJ2-2
v_call: TRBV20-1
cdr3_aa: SASGGNTGELF

j_call: TRBJ1-6
v_call: TRBV28
cdr3_aa: ASSPDPNRASPLH

j_call: TRBJ2-5
v_call: TRBV7-9
cdr3_aa: ASSSWTQETQY

j_call: TRBJ1-5
v_call: TRBV5-1
cdr3_aa: ASRPEGSNQPQH

j_call: TRBJ1-2
v_call: TRBV30
cdr3_aa: AWQGAGNYGYT

j_call: TRBJ2-7
v_call: TRBV2
cdr3_aa: ASSKDTSYEQY

j_call: TRBJ2-7
v_call: TRBV10-3
cdr3_aa: AIKKTGSEEQY

j_call: TRBJ2-5
v_call: TRBV6-1
cdr3_aa: ASSDGWETQY

j_call: TRBJ1-2
v_call: TRBV30
cdr3_aa: ACYRVSGGYT

j_call: TRBJ1-1
v_call: TRBV6-1
cdr3_aa: ASSENWASNTEAF

j_call: TRBJ1-1
v_call: TRBV19
cdr3_aa: ACVMGGQETEAF

j_call: TRBJ1-2
v_call: TRBV28
cdr3_aa: ASSRGRLNYGYT

j_call: TRBJ1-6
v_call: TRBV9
cdr3_aa: ASSADRGLISPLH

j_call: TRBJ2-7
v_call: TRBV5-6
cdr3_aa: ASSLPTGNYEQY

j_call: TRBJ1-1
v_call: TRBV28
cdr3_aa: ASSLGGRSEAF

j_call: TRBJ2-7
v_call: TRBV7-9
cdr3_aa: ASSFPNFYEQY

j_call: TRBJ1-1
v_call: TRBV6-1
cdr3_aa: ASRIWQNTEAF

j_call: TRBJ1-4
v_call: TRBV12-3/TRBV12-4
cdr3_aa: ASRWGQRGEKLF

j_call: TRBJ1-1
v_call: TRBV7-3
cdr3_aa: ASSLTQGYTEAF

j_call: TRBJ1-5
v_call: TRBV5-1
cdr3_aa: ASSHGTADQPQH

j_call: TRBJ1-1
v_call: TRBV27
cdr3_aa: ASRSLDTEAF

j_call: TRBJ2-7
v_call: TRBV5-1
cdr3_aa: ASSLWSSASYEQY

j_call: TRBJ2-1
v_call: TRBV12-3/TRBV12-4
cdr3_aa: ASSSGLAGSYNEQF

j_call: TRBJ1-2
v_call: TRBV12-3/TRBV12-4
cdr3_aa: ASSLDRGQGGYT